The 9 T cell receptor beta chains below all came from one sample that was sequenced in a study of beta chain features in type 1 diabetes (dated by TCRdb to 2017 to 2018). Here is what the overall study found, with its caveats: A moderate but significant shortening of TCRB CDR3 length was observed in type 1 diabetes patients in all four CD4+ subsets.

No antigens are known for them. Libraries were built with the immunoSEQ multiplex PCR assay. The entire isolated RNA was reverse transcribed using the High Capacity cDNA Reverse Transcription Kit, and thus expressed TCRB transcripts were sequenced. The table comes from immuneACCESS by way of TCRdb, which keeps in-frame sequences with V and J called. Part of the clones is missing from these tables; in studies checked, under half for an unresolved V gene and the rest for unknown reasons. Present in this sample are some 45,000 clones, approximately 72% of which were seen just once. Together, the top ten hold 2% to 2.5% of the sample. The sequencing sample was made of Tregs from blood. The intended sense of this specimen's cell subset or site label: regulatory CD4+ T cells. The origin of the receptors is a woman under 30 with type 1 diabetes.

The rearrangement links TRBV5-1 to TRBJ2-3, with D possibly being TRBD2 (6 bases). The CDR3 is 15 amino acids. Trimming stripped 0 bases from V and 0 bases from J, with 8 bases between. Germline CDR1 SGHRS, CDR2 YFSETQ. CDR3 sequence: CASSLDGLSTDTQYF. CDR3 bases: TGCGCCAGCAGCTTGGATGGACTAAGCACAGATACGCAGTATTTT. Variable domain in full (rest from reference TRBV5-1 and TRBJ2-3): KAGVTQTPRYLIKTRGQQVTLSCSPISGHRSVSWYQQTPGQGLQFLFEYFSETQRNKGNFPGRFSGRQFSNSRSEMNVSTLELGDSALYLCASSLDGLSTDTQYFGPGTRLTVL.

The DNA of the CDR3 is TGTGCCACCAGCAGGAGCGGAACAGGGGGGACTGAAGCTTTCTTT. Its translation is CATSRSGTGGTEAFF. The J gene is TRBJ1-1, the V gene TRBV15, with 8 bases lining up with TRBD1. Germline-derived CDR1 and CDR2 are LNHNV and YYDKDF (reference sequence). The CDR3 has 15 amino acids. The J segment lost 5 bases and the V segment lost 3 bases, leaving 8 bases of the junction unmatched.

The chain uses TRBV5-6 and TRBJ1-1; D call uncertain. Trimming pared 0 bases from V and 5 bases from J, leaving 8 bases between. This CDR3 is built from 13 residues. In germline, CDR1 is SGHDT, CDR2 YYEEEE. CDR3 sequence: CASSLAGVTEAFF. In DNA form, the CDR3 reads TGTGCCAGCAGCTTGGCCGGTGTGACTGAAGCTTTCTTT.

This chain uses TRBV7-2 with TRBJ2-1; D perhaps matches TRBD2 (5 bases). V shed 0 bases and J shed 1 base, with 10 bases lying between them. The CDR3 runs 16 residues. Per germline, CDR1 SGHTA and CDR2 FQGNSA. This CDR3 is CASSLAGRLSYNEQFF. The CDR3 region has the DNA TGTGCCAGCAGCTTAGCGGGCAGACTATCCTACAATGAGCAGTTCTTC.

This clone was detected only a few times. The chain links TRBV4-3 to TRBJ2-3; D perhaps matches TRBD1 (6 bases). The CDR3 covers 13 residues. The V gene's germline CDR1 is LGHNA and CDR2 YSLEER. The V end was cut by 6 bases, the J end by 2 bases, with 9 bases between. The CDR3 nucleotides read TGCGCCAGCAGAAACAGGGACACAGATACGCAGTATTTT. As protein: CASRNRDTDTQYF.

The sample holds a few counts of this clone. The rearrangement uses TRBV6-5 and TRBJ1-5; D is undetermined. CDR3 size: 14 residues. Germline loops: CDR1 MNHEY, CDR2 SVGAGI. V was shortened by 0 bases and J by 6 bases, with 9 bases between the two germline ends. The CDR3 loop reads CASSYSHGSQPQHF. The CDR3 nucleotides are TGTGCCAGCAGTTACTCCCACGGGAGTCAGCCCCAGCATTTT.

The V gene is TRBV2, the J gene TRBJ2-5; 13 bases line up with TRBD2. CDR1 is SNHLY and CDR2 is FYNNEI in the germline V gene. The CDR3 runs 16 residues. Germline trimming cut 7 bases from V and 0 bases from J; bases unmatched to any gene: 5. CDR3 sequence (DNA): TGTGCCAGCAAGGGACTAGCGGGGAATTACCAAGAGACCCAGTACTTC. As protein: CASKGLAGNYQETQYF.

The rearrangement joins TRBV29-1 to TRBJ1-1; 8 nucleotides agree with TRBD1. Germline V gene lookup returns CDR1 SQVTM and CDR2 ANQGSEA. The CDR3 is 14 amino acids. V lost 5 bases to trimming and J lost 1 base; unmatched junction nucleotides: 6. The CDR3 DNA follows: TGCAGCGTTTACGTGGACAGGGCGAACACTGAAGCTTTCTTT. It specifies CSVYVDRANTEAFF.

V gene TRBV9 combines with J gene TRBJ1-6; TRBD1 is a possible D gene (6 bases). Germline V gene sequence: CDR1 SGDLS, CDR2 YYNGEE. The V end was cut by 4 bases, the J end by 13 bases, with 18 bases between. The CDR3 spans 14 residues. The chain's CDR3 is CASSNRDIGFPLHF. The CDR3 nucleotides are TGTGCCAGCAGCAACCGGGACATCGGATTCCCCCTCCACTTT.